This T cell receptor (beta chain) originates from a study of sequential checkpoint blockade in melanoma. Study-wide context: After both sequences, patients received maintenance nivolumab.

The table came from immunoSEQ multiplex PCR; TCRdb's copy has only in-frame clones and leaves some out. Of roughly 20,000 clones in the sample, around 70% were seen once. Described treatment: randomized to nivolumab then ipilimumab (arm A) or the reverse (arm B). Live CD3+CD8+ CD19− CD56− cells were sorted from PBMCs. This clone has just a few counts. Germline CDR1 is SGHRS and CDR2 is YFSETQ. The trim removed 1 base at V and 7 bases at J, leaving 11 bases unmatched. CDR3 length: 16 amino acids. The sequenced sample was CD8+ T cells sorted from blood (inferred from file names), obtained from a patient given nivolumab and ipilimumab in sequence. The origin of this receptor is a human donor with melanoma. The chain carries TRBV5-1 and TRBJ2-1; 7 bases align to TRBD2. CDR3 residues: CASSLTPGGSSNEQFF. The CDR3 nucleotides read TGCGCCAGCAGCTTGACCCCTGGCGGGAGTAGTAATGAGCAGTTCTTC. Combining the CDR3 with reference TRBV5-1 and TRBJ2-1 gives the whole variable domain KAGVTQTPRYLIKTRGQQVTLSCSPISGHRSVSWYQQTPGQGLQFLFEYFSETQRNKGNFPGRFSGRQFSNSRSEMNVSTLELGDSALYLCASSLTPGGSSNEQFFGPGTRLTVL.